The 8 T cell receptor beta chains below all came from one sample that was sequenced in a study of beta chain features in type 1 diabetes (dated by TCRdb to the late 2010s). Libraries were constructed by the immunoSEQ multiplex PCR assay. The entire amount of isolated RNA was reverse transcribed using the High Capacity cDNA Reverse Transcription Kit, so the sequenced TCRB transcripts were expressed ones. Held by TCRdb, this immuneACCESS table contains in-frame sequences only and omits some clones. Under half of the omission traces to an unresolved V gene where checked; the cause of the rest is unknown. For this sample the table gives hundreds of thousands of clones, of which roughly 16% were detected only once. The ten top clones hold about 0.093% of the sample. The sequencing sample was made of naive CD4+ T cells from blood. The cell subset or site label corresponds to: true naive CD4+ T cells. The receptor source for this set is a man younger than 35 in good health.

This clone was counted only a few times. The V and J genes are TRBV6-1 and TRBJ2-7, with a weak D call TRBD2 (6 bases). The CDR3 length is 15 residues. With 5 bases removed from V and 7 bases from J, the gap between germline ends came to 21 bases. Germline CDR1 reads MNHNS; CDR2 reads SASEGT. This CDR3 reads CASSTRGSAIEEQYF. The CDR3 coding sequence is TGTGCCAGCAGTACTCGGGGGTCGGCCATCGAGGAGCAGTACTTC.

V gene TRBV11-3 combines with J gene TRBJ2-7, with 7 bases matching TRBD1. The CDR3 is made up of 12 amino acids. The V gene end was trimmed by 2 bases and the J gene end by 6 bases; junction bases not matched to a gene: 1. The germline V gene has CDR1 SGHNT and CDR2 YENEEA. The CDR3 protein is CASSLTGAEQYF. For the CDR3, the DNA is TGTGCCAGCAGCTTAACAGGGGCCGAGCAGTACTTC.

The CDR3, as DNA: TGTGCCGGTGGAGGGCGGGTTGACGAGCAGTACTTC. Its translation: CAGGGRVDEQYF. The V call is TRBV28, the J call TRBJ2-7; a possible D gene is TRBD2 (6 bases). This CDR3 spans 12 amino acids. Trimming removed 11 bases from V and 5 bases from J, with 16 bases in between. Germline V gene lookup returns CDR1 MDHEN and CDR2 SYDVKM.

This clone was counted only a few times. The chain couples TRBV6-6 to TRBJ2-3, with 7 bases matching TRBD2. V shed 4 bases and J 6 bases; nucleotides not matched to a gene: 4. This CDR3 has 13 amino acids. CDR1 and CDR2 from the germline V gene are MNHNY and SVGAGI (reference sequence). CDR3 coding DNA: TGTGCCAGCAGTTCCAACGGGAGGGATACGCAGTATTTT. It translates to CASSSNGRDTQYF.

This clone was counted between two and nine times. This sequence joins TRBV28 and TRBJ1-1; 9 nucleotides line up with TRBD1. After removal of 5 bases from V and 10 bases from J, the junction contained 5 bases not matched to a gene. Germline V gene lookup returns CDR1 MDHEN and CDR2 SYDVKM. The CDR3 loop spans 12 amino acids. CDR3: CASSPGTGTAFF. CDR3 DNA: TGTGCCAGCAGTCCGGGGACAGGGACAGCTTTCTTT.

This clone came up a few times. The gene calls are TRBV2 and TRBJ2-4; TRBD1 might be the D (5 bases). This CDR3 contains 17 residues. Trimming removed 3 bases from V and 0 bases from J, with 15 bases in between. CDR1 is SNHLY, CDR2 FYNNEI, per germline. CDR3 coding DNA: TGTGCCAGCAGTGACCCGTTTAGGGGTTTAGCCAAAAACATTCAGTACTTC. Protein: CASSDPFRGLAKNIQYF.

The chain employs TRBV7-3 and TRBJ1-1; TRBD1 matches at 8 bases. The CDR3 has 15 residues. CDR1 and CDR2 (germline): SGHTA, FQGTGA. The J segment lost 0 bases and the V segment lost 5 bases, leaving 5 bases of the junction unmatched. Written as DNA, the CDR3 is TGTGCCAGCAGCCCCCGGACAGGGATGAACACTGAAGCTTTCTTT. It translates to CASSPRTGMNTEAFF.

The sample holds a few counts of this clone. The gene calls are TRBV4-3 and TRBJ1-2; possible D gene TRBD1, 5 bases. The CDR3 has 13 amino acids. The germline V gene encodes CDR1 LGHNA and CDR2 YSLEER. Trimming removed 0 bases from V and 8 bases from J, with 10 bases in between. CDR3 in DNA: TGCGCCAGCAGCCAAGAGCAGGGAACAGGCTACACCTTC. It codes for CASSQEQGTGYTF.